The present TCR beta chain was sequenced within a study of cytomegalovirus exposure and HLA in healthy donors. About the study: The study placed about four fifths of its approximately 360 genotyped donors in the Caucasian-associated ancestry cluster.

Both 60 Vbeta primers and 13 Jbeta primers went into the PCR. The repertoire was sequenced with immunoSEQ multiplex PCR; TCRdb's copy has only in-frame clones and lacks some. The sample carries 140,000 or so clones, around 84% recorded once. Notes on this clone: Antigen unknown.

The V and J ends lost 5 bases and 7 bases, in that order; junction bases with no gene match: 7. The CDR3 is 15 amino acids. The germline V gene has CDR1 SGHDN and CDR2 FVKESK. Study outcomes and limitations: Later examination showed HLA-associated TCR beta chains had greater clonal expansion than equally common others. Sequencing likely produced, as an artifact, a cluster of highly shared sequence variants. In a later analysis, TCR beta V- and J-gene trimming was associated with a missense DCLRE1C variant.

This chain links TRBV14 with TRBJ2-1; 11 positions agree with TRBD2. Input material: PBMCs. The TCR sequence derives from a boy younger than 10 in good health and CMV-seronegative. In DNA form, the CDR3 reads TGTGCCAGCAGCAATAGCGGGAGGGGTTTAAATGAGCAGTTCTTC. This gives the protein CASSNSGRGLNEQFF.